Below, one T cell receptor (beta chain) is given with its context. There is no known antigen for this receptor. No much larger clone is present one base from it, and per-base qualities are unavailable. At diagnosis, tumor, uninvolved tumor-adjacent lung and peripheral blood were collected and then preserved as a mix of FFPE and fresh-frozen material. Blood samples were analyzed as peripheral blood mononuclear cells for TCR repertoire profiling. As encoded in the germline V gene, CDR1 is MDHEN while CDR2 is SYDVKM. V lost 2 bases and J lost 6 bases; the stretch between them is 11 bases long. From cysteine to phenylalanine, the CDR3 is 13 amino acids long. The sequence is cut down to CDR3 DNA, 39 bases in frame from base 1. These data originate in a study of T cells in localized non-small cell lung cancer (dated by TCRdb to about 2020). About the study as a whole: The study examined T cell repertoires in a few hundred patients with early-stage NSCLC and compared tumors with uninvolved tumor-adjacent lungs. The cohort comprised roughly 230 treatment-naïve NSCLC patients with resected, localized lung tumors. The mean age of the NSCLC patients was under 70 years, with 120 to 150 men and 100 to 110 women.

The immunoSEQ Assay was used to sequence TCR beta CDR3 regions from DNA. The paper's data handling went like this. To compute T cell density, TCR beta template counts were normalized to usable DNA, which was estimated by amplifying housekeeping genes. Richness was estimated with the preseqR package, extrapolating to 400,000 templates for PBMC samples and 120,000 templates for tissue samples. Clonality was defined by subtracting Pielou's evenness from one. Tissue-enriched TCRs were identified by differential abundance testing using productive amino-acid clonotypes, minimum total count 5 and alpha 0.1. The Jaccard Index and the Morisita Overlap Index were used to quantify repertoire overlap between compartments. GLIPH grouped TCR beta CDR3s together with public tetramer-defined viral CDR3s, and a viral motif had to include at least three viral sequences and show V-gene enrichment. Entries here come from immuneACCESS through TCRdb and include only in-frame sequences with V and J called. Some clones fail to appear in such tables; in the studies checked, an unresolved V gene covers under half of the shortfall, and the cause of the remainder is unknown. From that table come the V and J calls and clone size; the DNA was used to work out D and trimming. The sample table lists tens of thousands of clones, less than 85% of them with a count of one. The top ten constitute 15% to 20% of the sample.

Overall study outcomes, separate from this receptor: Uninvolved tumor-adjacent lung showed the highest T cell clonality, higher than tumor, which suggests more focused antigenic responses in the adjacent lung. Higher blood T cell density associated with longer overall survival, while higher adjacent-lung clonality associated with shorter survival. A median of 57 of the top 100 tumor clones turned up in the paired uninvolved adjacent lung, and 25 to 30 of those clones also ranked among the top 100 of that same adjacent lung. Because multi-region sequencing of the tumors was not done, intratumor heterogeneity could not be ruled out. Because the study design was exploratory, TCR variables were selected using unadjusted p-values without false-discovery rate correction.

The TCR sequence derives from a man aged 35 to 70 with stage II squamous cell lung carcinoma. The rearranged chain carries TRBV28 and TRBJ2-7, with the D gene uncertain. Material: PBMCs, obtained before any cancer treatment. The DNA reads as follows: TGTGCCAGCAGTTTACTCTCTAGTTCCGAGCAGTACTTC. This encodes CASSLLSSSEQYF.